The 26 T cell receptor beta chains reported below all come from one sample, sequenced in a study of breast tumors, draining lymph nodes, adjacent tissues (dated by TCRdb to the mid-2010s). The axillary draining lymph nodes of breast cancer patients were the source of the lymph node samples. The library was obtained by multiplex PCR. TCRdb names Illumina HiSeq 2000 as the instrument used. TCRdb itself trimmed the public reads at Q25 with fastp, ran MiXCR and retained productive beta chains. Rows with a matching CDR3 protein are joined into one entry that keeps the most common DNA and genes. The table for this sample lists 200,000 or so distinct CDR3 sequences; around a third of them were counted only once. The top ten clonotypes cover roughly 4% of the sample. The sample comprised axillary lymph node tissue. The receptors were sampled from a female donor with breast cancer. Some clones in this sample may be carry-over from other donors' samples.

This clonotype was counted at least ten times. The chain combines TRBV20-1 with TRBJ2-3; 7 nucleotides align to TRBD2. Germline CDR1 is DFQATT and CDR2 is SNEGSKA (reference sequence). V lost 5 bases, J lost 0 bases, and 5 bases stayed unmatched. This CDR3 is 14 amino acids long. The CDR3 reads CSARSGFSTDTQYF. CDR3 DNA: TGCAGTGCTCGTAGCGGGTTTAGCACAGATACGCAGTATTTT.

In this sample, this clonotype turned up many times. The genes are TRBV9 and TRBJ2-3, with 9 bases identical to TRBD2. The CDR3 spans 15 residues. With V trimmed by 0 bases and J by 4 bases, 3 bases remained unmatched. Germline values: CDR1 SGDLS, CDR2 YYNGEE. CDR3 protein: CASSVGASGADTQYF. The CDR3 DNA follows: TGTGCCAGCAGCGTAGGGGCTAGCGGGGCAGATACGCAGTATTTT.

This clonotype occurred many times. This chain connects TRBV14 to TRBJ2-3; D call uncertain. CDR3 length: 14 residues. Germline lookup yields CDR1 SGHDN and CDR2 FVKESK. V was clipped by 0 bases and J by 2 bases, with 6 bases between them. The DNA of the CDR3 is TGTGCCAGCAGCCAAGATCTAAACACAGATACGCAGTATTTT. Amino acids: CASSQDLNTDTQYF.

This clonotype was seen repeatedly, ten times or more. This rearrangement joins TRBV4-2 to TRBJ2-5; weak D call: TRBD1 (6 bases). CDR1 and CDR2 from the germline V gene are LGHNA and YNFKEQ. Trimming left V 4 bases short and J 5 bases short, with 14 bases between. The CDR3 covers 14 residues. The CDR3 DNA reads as TGTGCCAGCAGCCGGGACAAAATCGCGGAGACCCAGTACTTC. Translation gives CASSRDKIAETQYF.

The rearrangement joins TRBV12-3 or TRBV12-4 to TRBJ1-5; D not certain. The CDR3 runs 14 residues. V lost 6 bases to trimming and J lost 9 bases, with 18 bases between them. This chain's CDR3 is CASSPQGVKAPQHF. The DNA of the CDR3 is TGTGCCAGCAGCCCCCAAGGAGTGAAGGCGCCCCAGCATTTT.

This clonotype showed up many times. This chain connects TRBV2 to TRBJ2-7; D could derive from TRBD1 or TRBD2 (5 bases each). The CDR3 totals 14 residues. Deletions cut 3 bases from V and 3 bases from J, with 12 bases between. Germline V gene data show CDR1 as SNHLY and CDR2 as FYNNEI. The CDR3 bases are TGTGCCAGCAGTGAGCAGGGAGAAAACTACGAGCAGTACTTC. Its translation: CASSEQGENYEQYF.

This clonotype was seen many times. The CDR3 sequence is CSVAQSGANVLTF. The CDR3, as DNA: TGCAGCGTTGCACAGTCTGGGGCCAACGTCCTGACTTTC. The J gene is TRBJ2-6, the V gene TRBV29-1; no reliable D call. The CDR3 has 13 amino acids. Deletions cut 4 bases from V and 1 base from J, with 5 bases between. CDR1 SQVTM and CDR2 ANQGSEA come from the germline V gene.

The CDR3 bases are TGCAGTGCTAGAGACAGGGGGACCACAGATACGCAGTATTTT. It is translated as CSARDRGTTDTQYF. The V gene is TRBV20-1, the J gene TRBJ2-3, with TRBD1 matching over 7 bases. Germline V gives CDR1 DFQATT, CDR2 SNEGSKA (reference sequence). The length of the CDR3 is 14 residues. Losses at the gene ends were 0 bases for V and 2 bases for J; bases not matched to a gene: 2.

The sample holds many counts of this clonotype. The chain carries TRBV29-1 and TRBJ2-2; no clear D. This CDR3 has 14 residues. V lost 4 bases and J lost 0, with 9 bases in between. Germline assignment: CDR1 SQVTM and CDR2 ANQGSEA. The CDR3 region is CSVVGRSNTGELFF. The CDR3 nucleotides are TGCAGCGTTGTAGGCAGATCGAACACCGGGGAGCTGTTTTTT.

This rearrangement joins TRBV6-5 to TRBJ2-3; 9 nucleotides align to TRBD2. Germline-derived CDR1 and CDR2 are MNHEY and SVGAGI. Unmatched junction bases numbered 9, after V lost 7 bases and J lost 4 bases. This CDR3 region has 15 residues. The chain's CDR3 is CASTAGGPGPDTQYF. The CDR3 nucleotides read TGTGCCAGCACGGCGGGAGGGCCTGGCCCAGATACGCAGTATTTT.

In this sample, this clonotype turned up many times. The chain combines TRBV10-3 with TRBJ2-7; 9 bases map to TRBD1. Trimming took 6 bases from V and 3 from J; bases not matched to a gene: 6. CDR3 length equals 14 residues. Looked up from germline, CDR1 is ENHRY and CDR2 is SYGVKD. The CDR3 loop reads CAISNGQGNYEQYF. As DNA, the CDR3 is TGTGCCATCAGCAACGGACAGGGGAACTACGAGCAGTACTTC.

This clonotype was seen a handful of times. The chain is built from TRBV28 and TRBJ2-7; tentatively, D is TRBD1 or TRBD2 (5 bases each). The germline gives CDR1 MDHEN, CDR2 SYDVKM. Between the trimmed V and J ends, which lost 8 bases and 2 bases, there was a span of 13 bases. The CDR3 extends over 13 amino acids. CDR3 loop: CASRGSPAYEQYF. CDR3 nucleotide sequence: TGTGCCAGCCGGGGCTCCCCTGCCTACGAGCAGTACTTC.

CDR3 DNA sequence: TGTGCCAGTAGGGGGTCCGGGACTGCTGGAAACACCATATATTTT. This translates into CASRGSGTAGNTIYF. J is TRBJ1-3 and V is TRBV19; a possible D gene is TRBD1 (5 bases). There are 15 residues in the CDR3. In germline, CDR1 is LNHDA, CDR2 SQIVND (reference sequence). Trimming left V 6 bases short and J 2 bases short, with 14 bases between.

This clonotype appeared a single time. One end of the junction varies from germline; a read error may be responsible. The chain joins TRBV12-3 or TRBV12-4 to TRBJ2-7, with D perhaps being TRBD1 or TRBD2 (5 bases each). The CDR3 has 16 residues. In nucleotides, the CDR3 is TGTGCCGGCAGTTCGGGCTTACGGGGCAGGAAGTACGAGCGGTACTTC. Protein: CAGSSGLRGRKYERYF.

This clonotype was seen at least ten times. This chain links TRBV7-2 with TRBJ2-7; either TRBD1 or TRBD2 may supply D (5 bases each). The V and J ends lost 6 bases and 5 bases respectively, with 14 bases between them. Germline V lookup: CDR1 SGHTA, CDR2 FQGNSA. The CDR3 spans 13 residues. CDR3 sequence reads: CASSYQMGDEQYF. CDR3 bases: TGTGCCAGCAGTTACCAAATGGGGGACGAGCAGTACTTC.

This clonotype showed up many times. CDR3 residues: CASSLGQTRNTIYF. Here the CDR3 DNA reads TGTGCCAGCAGCTTGGGGCAGACCAGAAACACCATATATTTT. The chain recombines TRBV5-6 with TRBJ1-3; D ambiguous. CDR1 is SGHDT, CDR2 YYEEEE, per germline. This CDR3 is built from 14 residues. V lost 0 bases, J lost 5 bases, and 9 bases lay in between.

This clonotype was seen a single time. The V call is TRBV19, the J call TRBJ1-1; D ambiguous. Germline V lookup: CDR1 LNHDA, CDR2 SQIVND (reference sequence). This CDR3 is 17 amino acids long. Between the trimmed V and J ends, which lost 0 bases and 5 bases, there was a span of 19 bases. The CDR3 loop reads CASSIDARRRSITEAFF. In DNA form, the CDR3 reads TGTGCCAGTAGTATAGATGCTAGGAGACGGAGTATAACTGAAGCTTTCTTT.

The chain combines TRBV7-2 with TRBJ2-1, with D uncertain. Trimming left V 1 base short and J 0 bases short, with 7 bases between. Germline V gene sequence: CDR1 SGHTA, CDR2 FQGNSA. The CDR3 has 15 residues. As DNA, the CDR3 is TGTGCCAGCAGCTTAGACGGAGTCTCCTACAATGAGCAGTTCTTC. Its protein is CASSLDGVSYNEQFF. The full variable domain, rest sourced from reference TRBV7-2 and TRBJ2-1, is GAGVSQSPSNKVTEKGKDVELRCDPISGHTALYWYRQSLGQGLEFLIYFQGNSAPDKSGLPSDRFSAERTGGSVSTLTIQRTQQEDSAVYLCASSLDGVSYNEQFFGPGTRLTVL.

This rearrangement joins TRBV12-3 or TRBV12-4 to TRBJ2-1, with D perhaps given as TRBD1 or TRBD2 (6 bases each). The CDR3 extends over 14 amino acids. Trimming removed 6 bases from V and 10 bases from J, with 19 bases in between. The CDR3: CASRPGANPREQFF. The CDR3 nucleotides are TGTGCCAGCAGGCCGGGGGCGAACCCGCGGGAGCAGTTCTTC.

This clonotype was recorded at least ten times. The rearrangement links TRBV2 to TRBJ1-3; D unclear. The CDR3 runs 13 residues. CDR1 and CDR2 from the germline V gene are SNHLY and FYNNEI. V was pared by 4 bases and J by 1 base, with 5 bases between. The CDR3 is CASSGQSGNTIYF. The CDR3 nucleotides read TGTGCCAGCAGTGGACAATCTGGAAACACCATATATTTT.

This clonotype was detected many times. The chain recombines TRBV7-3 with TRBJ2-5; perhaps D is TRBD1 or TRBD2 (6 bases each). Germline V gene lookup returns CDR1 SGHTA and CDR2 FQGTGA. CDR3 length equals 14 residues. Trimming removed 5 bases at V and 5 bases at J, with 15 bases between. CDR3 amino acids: CASSTGGTQETQYF. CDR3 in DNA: TGTGCCAGCAGCACCGGCGGGACACAGGAGACCCAGTACTTC. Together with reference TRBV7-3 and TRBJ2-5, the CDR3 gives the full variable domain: GAGVSQTPSNKVTEKGKYVELRCDPISGHTALYWYRQSLGQGPEFLIYFQGTGAADDSGLPNDRFFAVRPEGSVSTLKIQRTERGDSAVYLCASSTGGTQETQYFGPGTRLLVL.

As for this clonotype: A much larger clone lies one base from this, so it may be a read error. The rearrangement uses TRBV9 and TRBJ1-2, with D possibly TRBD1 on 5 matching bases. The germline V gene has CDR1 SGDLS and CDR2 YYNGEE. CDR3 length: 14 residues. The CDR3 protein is CASSAGRGWYDYTF. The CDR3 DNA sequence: TGTGCCAGCAGCGCCGGTCGGGGGTGGTATGACTACACCTTC.

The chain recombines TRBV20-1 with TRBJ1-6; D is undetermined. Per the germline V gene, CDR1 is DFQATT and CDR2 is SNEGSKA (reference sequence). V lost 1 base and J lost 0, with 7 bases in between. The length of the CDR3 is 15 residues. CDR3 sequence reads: CSARGMFSYNSPLHF. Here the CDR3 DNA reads TGCAGTGCTAGAGGAATGTTCTCCTATAATTCACCCCTCCACTTT.

The CDR3: CSASSGLDVGHEKLFF. The CDR3 DNA is TGCAGTGCTAGCTCGGGTCTGGACGTGGGTCATGAAAAACTGTTTTTT. This chain uses TRBV20-1 with TRBJ1-4; no definite D call. Germline-derived CDR1 and CDR2 are DFQATT and SNEGSKA (reference sequence). The CDR3 has 16 amino acids. Trimming removed 3 bases at V and 6 bases at J, with 20 bases between.

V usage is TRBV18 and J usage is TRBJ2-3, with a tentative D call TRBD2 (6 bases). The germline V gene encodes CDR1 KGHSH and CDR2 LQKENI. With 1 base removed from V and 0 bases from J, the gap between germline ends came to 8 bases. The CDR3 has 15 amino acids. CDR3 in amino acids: CASSPRGTSTDTQYF. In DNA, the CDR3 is TGTGCCAGCTCACCACGGGGGACTAGCACAGATACGCAGTATTTT.

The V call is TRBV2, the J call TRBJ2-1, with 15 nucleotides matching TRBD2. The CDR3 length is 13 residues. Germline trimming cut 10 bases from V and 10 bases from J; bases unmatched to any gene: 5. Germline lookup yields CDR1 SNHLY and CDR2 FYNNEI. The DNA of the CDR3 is TGTGCCACCGGGACTAGCGGGAGGAAGGAGCAGTTCTTC. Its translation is CATGTSGRKEQFF.